Described below is a single T cell receptor beta chain sequence and its context. Its antigen is as yet unknown. The trim removed 0 bases at V and 6 bases at J, leaving 7 bases unmatched. This CDR3 comprises 16 residues. Germline V gene sequence: CDR1 MNHEY, CDR2 SVGAGI. Assay used: immunoSEQ multiplex PCR; TCRdb lists only in-frame clones, some missing. The top ten hold 7.5% to 10% of the sample, which has some 40,000 clones, 75% seen once. Documented time point: week 47, end of study. Vaccinated patients received 300 ug of mutant IDH1 20-mer peptide per dose, with topical imiquimod. Eight vaccinations reached patients in weeks 1, 3, 5, 7, 11, 15, 19 and 23. Those who donated had recent WHO grade 3 or 4 IDH1-mutant, ATRX-lost astrocytomas. The data originate from a study of a mutant IDH1 vaccine in newly diagnosed glioma.

This chain joins TRBV6-5 and TRBJ2-1; 8 positions agree with TRBD2. The TCR comes from a man aged 40-49 years with glioma. The source was PBMCs, collected from a glioma patient whose treatment included an IDH1 peptide vaccine. The CDR3 coding sequence is TGTGCCAGCAGTTACTCGAGCGGGGGTGCCCTCAATGAGCAGTTCTTC. It is translated as CASSYSSGGALNEQFF.